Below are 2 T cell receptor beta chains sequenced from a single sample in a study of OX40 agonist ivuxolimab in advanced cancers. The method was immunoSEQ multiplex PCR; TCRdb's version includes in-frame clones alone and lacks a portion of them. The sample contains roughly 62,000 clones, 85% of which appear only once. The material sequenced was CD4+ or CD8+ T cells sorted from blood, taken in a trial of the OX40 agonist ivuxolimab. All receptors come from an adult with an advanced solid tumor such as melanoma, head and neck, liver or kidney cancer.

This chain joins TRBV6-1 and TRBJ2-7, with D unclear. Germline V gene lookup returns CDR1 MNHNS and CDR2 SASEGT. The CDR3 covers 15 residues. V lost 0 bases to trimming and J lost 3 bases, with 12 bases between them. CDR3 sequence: CASSEAGAQYYEQYF. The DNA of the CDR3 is TGTGCCAGCAGTGAAGCCGGCGCCCAGTACTACGAGCAGTACTTC.

Here the CDR3 reads CASSVAPRGQGKTSGISYNEQFF. CDR3 nucleotide sequence: TGTGCCAGCAGCGTCGCCCCCCGGGGCCAGGGGAAGACTAGCGGGATTTCCTACAATGAGCAGTTCTTC. V and J are TRBV9 and TRBJ2-1; 11 bases agree with TRBD2. The CDR3 loop spans 23 amino acids. V trimming: 2 bases; J trimming: 1 base; junction bases outside the gene matches: 23. Germline V lookup: CDR1 SGDLS, CDR2 YYNGEE.